This entry lists 13 T cell receptor beta chains sequenced from one sample in a study of blood T cells in healthy people across ages. Next came a second PCR, run for about 7 to 12 cycles, which used a sample-barcoded 5' primer along with a J-beta primer mix. TCRdb re-analysed the 5' RACE reads in MiXCR, keeping a single row per CDR3 protein. The table records 650,000 to 800,000 distinct CDR3 sequences, 52% of them present only once. Sequenced: blood. These receptors all stem from an elderly woman in good health.

In the case of this clonotype: Its ends do not fully match the called genes, so a read error is possible. The chain carries TRBV9 and TRBJ2-1; no reliable D call. The CDR3 totals 14 residues. Germline-derived CDR1 and CDR2 are SGDLS and YYNGEE. Written as DNA, the CDR3 is TGCGCCAACAGCGTAGCCAGTGCGGAGAACTCTCAGTTCTTC. Protein: CANSVASAENSQFF. Full variable domain (rest looked up from reference TRBV9 and TRBJ2-1): DSGVTQTPKHLITATGQRVTLRCSPRSGDLSVYWYQQSLDQGLQFLIQYYNGEERAKGNILERFSAQQFPDLHSELNLSSLELGDSALYFCANSVASAENSQFFGPGTRLTVL.

This clonotype has a count of ten or more. The chain links TRBV4-1 to TRBJ2-1; 9 nucleotides match TRBD1. The germline V gene has CDR1 MGHRA and CDR2 YSYEKL. The CDR3 is 15 residues long. With 4 bases clipped from V and 7 bases from J, the junction kept 8 bases outside the gene matches. CDR3 DNA: TGCGCCAGCAGCCTACGGACAGGGGAGGGGAATGAGCAGTTCTTC. Translation: CASSLRTGEGNEQFF.

This chain connects TRBV28 to TRBJ1-5, with unresolved D. The V and J ends lost 4 bases and 0 bases respectively, with 19 bases between them. This CDR3 spans 18 amino acids. Germline V gene data show CDR1 as MDHEN and CDR2 as SYDVKM. CDR3 protein: CASSSQTNYHPSNQPQHF. The CDR3 bases are TGTGCCAGCAGTTCACAGACAAATTATCACCCTAGCAATCAGCCCCAGCATTTT.

This clonotype was counted at least ten times. This chain uses TRBV29-1 with TRBJ2-5; no firm D call. Germline CDR1 reads SQVTM; CDR2 reads ANQGSEA. The CDR3 spans 12 residues. V gave up 4 bases and J gave up 1 base, with 7 bases separating them. CDR3 residues: CSVVGSQETQYF. In DNA, the CDR3 is TGCAGCGTTGTGGGCTCCCAAGAGACCCAGTACTTC.

The chain has TRBV12-3 or TRBV12-4 and TRBJ2-1, with 9 bases lining up with TRBD1. V gave up 5 bases and J gave up 10 bases; unmatched junction bases: 6. This CDR3 is built from 13 residues. The CDR3 loop is CASSVQGAREQFF. The CDR3 DNA sequence: TGTGCCAGCAGTGTACAGGGGGCGCGAGAGCAGTTCTTC.

This clonotype was detected many times. V gene TRBV29-1 combines with J gene TRBJ2-3; 7 bases are shared with TRBD1. Germline CDR1 is SQVTM and CDR2 is ANQGSEA. The CDR3 is 13 residues long. V gave up 3 bases and J gave up 1 base; unmatched junction bases: 1. The CDR3 loop reads CSVETGRTDTQYF. The CDR3 DNA follows: TGCAGCGTTGAGACAGGGCGCACAGATACGCAGTATTTT.

This clonotype occurred many times. The J gene is TRBJ2-7, the V gene TRBV29-1; tentative D call: TRBD2 (7 bases). The germline V gene encodes CDR1 SQVTM and CDR2 ANQGSEA. CDR3 length: 14 amino acids. Trimming left V 8 bases short and J 0 bases short, with 17 bases between. The chain's CDR3 is CSSEKAGHSYEQYF. CDR3 coding DNA: TGCAGCTCCGAAAAAGCGGGACACTCCTACGAGCAGTACTTC.

V and J are TRBV29-1 and TRBJ2-7; 10 bases map to TRBD1. The CDR3 consists of 13 residues. V shed 6 bases, J shed 6 bases, and the junction held 8 bases outside the gene matches. Germline CDR1 SQVTM, CDR2 ANQGSEA. The CDR3 loop reads CSVQGQGRLEQYF. CDR3 nucleotides: TGCAGCGTCCAGGGACAGGGGAGGCTCGAGCAGTACTTC.

This clonotype was detected a few times. The V gene is TRBV28, the J gene TRBJ2-5; D is unclear. Germline lookup yields CDR1 MDHEN and CDR2 SYDVKM. This CDR3 has 13 amino acids. V lost 7 bases to trimming and J lost 5 bases, with 14 bases between them. CDR3 residues: CASTSPRWETQYF. The CDR3, as DNA: TGTGCCAGCACTTCGCCCAGGTGGGAGACCCAGTACTTC. The full variable domain, in which reference TRBV28 and TRBJ2-5 provide the parts outside the CDR3, is DVKVTQSSRYLVKRTGEKVFLECVQDMDHENMFWYRQDPGLGLRLIYFSYDVKMKEKGDIPEGYSVSREKKERFSLILESASTNQTSMYLCASTSPRWETQYFGPGTRLLVL.

The genes are TRBV5-1 and TRBJ2-1; D not resolved. Trimming left V 0 bases short and J 10 bases short, with 11 bases between. The CDR3 length is 13 residues. The germline gives CDR1 SGHRS, CDR2 YFSETQ. CDR3 sequence (DNA): TGCGCCAGCAGCTTGGCAGGCCCGGAGGAGCAGTTCTTC. This encodes CASSLAGPEEQFF.

The chain recombines TRBV3-1 with TRBJ2-3; 10 bases line up with TRBD2. The CDR3 is 14 residues long. The V gene's germline CDR1 is LGHDT and CDR2 YNNKEL (reference sequence). Losses at the gene ends were 8 bases for V and 5 bases for J; bases not matched to a gene: 7. CDR3 bases: TGTGCCAGCTCGAGCGGGGGGGCCCTAGATACGCAGTATTTT. It is translated as CASSSGGALDTQYF.

The V call is TRBV6-2 or TRBV6-3, the J call TRBJ2-1; D might be TRBD1 (6 bases). Deletions cut 2 bases from V and 12 bases from J, with 20 bases between. The CDR3 extends over 15 amino acids. CDR1 and CDR2 (germline): MNHEY, SVGEGT. CDR3 sequence (DNA): TGTGCCAGCAGTTACCCCGATAGGGGGAGCCAGGGGCAGTTCTTC. It translates to CASSYPDRGSQGQFF.

The V and J genes are TRBV20-1 and TRBJ2-3; 8 positions agree with TRBD2. The germline V gene encodes CDR1 DFQATT and CDR2 SNEGSKA (reference sequence). V trimming: 2 bases; J trimming: 2 bases; junction bases outside the gene matches: 9. The CDR3 has 16 residues. CDR3 in amino acids: CSARPPAAGVTDTQYF. The CDR3 region has the DNA TGCAGTGCTAGACCCCCGGCAGCGGGAGTCACAGATACGCAGTATTTT.